The rows below give T cell receptor beta chains drawn from one sample of a study of PD-1 blockade in classical Hodgkin lymphoma. Only in-frame clones appear in the TCRdb table, and some are missing; sequencing was by immunoSEQ multiplex PCR. The sample has about 22,000 clones; around 86% are singletons. The sample was peripheral blood mononuclear cells (PBMCs), taken before the second cycle of nivolumab. The receptors were gathered from a human donor with classical Hodgkin lymphoma. Both conserved end residues are part of each CDR3. Fields, in order: clone size, J gene, V gene, D gene, CDR3 DNA, CDR3 protein. A D gene is named only where the DNA matches it firmly. Only some rows state a clone size, as once, few, many or a class for expanded clones.

NA TRBJ2-7 TRBV29-1 TRBD2 TGCAGCGTTGCGGCAGGACTAGTAGGCGAGCAGTACTTC CSVAAGLVGEQYF
NA TRBJ2-5 TRBV6-1 NA TGTGCCAGCAGTGAATGGGCGTCGCGGGGCACTAAGCAAGAGACCCAGTACTTC CASSEWASRGTKQETQYF
NA TRBJ1-2 TRBV10-1 NA TGCGCCAGCAGTGAAGACACCAGGAGTGGCTACACCTTC CASSEDTRSGYTF
NA TRBJ2-1 TRBV2 TRBD2 TGTGCCAGCAGTGAAGCGCTGGGGGGGAGCGGGAGAAAGTACAATGAGCAGTTCTTC CASSEALGGSGRKYNEQFF
NA TRBJ2-2 TRBV5-1 NA TGCGCCAGCAGCTACCTTAGCGGAGGCGAAACCGGGGAGCTGTTTTTT CASSYLSGGETGELFF
NA TRBJ2-5 TRBV29-1 TRBD1 TGCAGCGTTGGCCGATGGGGACAGGGGGCAAAGGAGGAGACCCAGTACTTC CSVGRWGQGAKEETQYF
NA TRBJ2-5 TRBV13 NA TGTGCCAGCAGCCCGCGGCCAGCCCAAGAGACCCAGTACTTC CASSPRPAQETQYF
NA TRBJ2-3 TRBV5-1 NA TGCGCCAGCAGCTTGGAGGAGGATACGCAGTATTTT CASSLEEDTQYF
NA TRBJ1-3 TRBV28 NA TGTGCCAGCAGTTCACCAGGAAACTCTGGAAACACCATATATTTT CASSSPGNSGNTIYF
NA TRBJ2-7 TRBV19 TRBD2 TGTGCCAGTAGTACCCGGACTAGCGGGGAGCAGTACTTC CASSTRTSGEQYF
NA TRBJ1-3 TRBV30 NA TGTGCCTGGAGTGTGAGTCCCTCTGGAAACACCATATATTTT CAWSVSPSGNTIYF
NA TRBJ2-7 TRBV5-4 TRBD1 TGTGCCAGCAGCAAGGGGACAGGAACCTCCTACGAGCAGTACTTC CASSKGTGTSYEQYF
NA TRBJ2-1 TRBV10-3 TRBD1 TGTGCCATCAGTGACGGGACAGGGAGCTCCTACAATGAGCAGTTCTTC CAISDGTGSSYNEQFF
NA TRBJ2-2 TRBV7-3 TRBD2 TGTGCCAGCAGCTTAACATCCCCGACTAGCGGGAGGGTCACCGGGGAGCTGTTTTTT CASSLTSPTSGRVTGELFF
once TRBJ2-7 TRBV29-1 NA TGCAGCGTTGAAGTCCAGGATCACTACGAGCAGTACTTC CSVEVQDHYEQYF
NA TRBJ2-7 TRBV11-3 TRBD1 TGTGCCAGCAGGCGGACAGGGGGCTACGAGCAGTACTTC CASRRTGGYEQYF
NA TRBJ2-7 TRBV7-3 TRBD2 TGTGCCAGCAGCTTAGGGGGGGACCGCTCGTACCAGCAGTACTTC CASSLGGDRSYQQYF
NA TRBJ2-7 TRBV27 TRBD1 TGTGCCAGCAGTTTGAACCCGGGACAGGGCTACGAGCAGTACTTC CASSLNPGQGYEQYF
NA TRBJ2-7 TRBV6-5 NA TGTGCCAGCAGTGAGCGATCGGGGCAGTACTTC CASSERSGQYF
NA TRBJ2-3 TRBV7-9 NA TGTGCCAGCAGCGGAAAAAAATATTGGGGAAACCCCATAACAGATACGCAGTATTTT CASSGKKYWGNPITDTQYF
NA TRBJ1-4 TRBV28 NA TGTGCCAGCAGTCTCCCGGACAGTAATTTCGGAAAACTGTTTTTT CASSLPDSNFGKLFF
NA TRBJ1-4 TRBV5-4 TRBD1 TGTGCCAGCAGCTGGGACAGGGGCGGTGAAAAACTGTTTTTT CASSWDRGGEKLFF
NA TRBJ2-7 TRBV19 NA TGTGCCAGTAGTAGTGGAGGGTTCAACGACGAGCAGTACTTC CASSSGGFNDEQYF
NA TRBJ2-5 TRBV5-6 TRBD2 TGTGCCAGCACTGCGGGAGCCCAAGAGACCCAGTACTTC CASTAGAQETQYF
NA TRBJ2-1 TRBV30 NA TGTGCCTGGAGTTTCGCGGCTGCTTACAATGAGCAGTTCTTC CAWSFAAAYNEQFF
NA TRBJ2-1 TRBV7-9 NA TGTGCCAGCGGCTTTGGGTCATTGGAGCAGTTCTTC CASGFGSLEQFF
NA TRBJ2-3 TRBV11-2 NA TGTGCCAGCAGCTTAGATAGTGGAGGGGGGGCCGATCCGGATACGCAGTATTTT CASSLDSGGGADPDTQYF
NA TRBJ2-7 TRBV15 NA TGTGCCACCAGCAGAGACCGGAGGCTCTCACCCCTCTACGAGCAGTACTTC CATSRDRRLSPLYEQYF
NA TRBJ1-2 TRBV6-1 NA TGTGCCAGCAGTGAAGAAACAGGGTTCACCTATGGCTACACCTTC CASSEETGFTYGYTF
NA TRBJ2-1 TRBV19 TRBD2 TGTGCCAGTAGTATCGGGGGTAGCGGGGTTTACAATGAGCAGTTCTTC CASSIGGSGVYNEQFF
NA TRBJ2-5 TRBV2 NA TGTGCCAGCAAAGGAAGGCAGGGTGGGGAGACCCAGTACTTC CASKGRQGGETQYF
NA TRBJ2-1 TRBV28 TRBD2 TGTGCCAGCCCTAGCGGGAGGGCCTCCCTTGATGAGCAGTTCTTC CASPSGRASLDEQFF
NA TRBJ1-5 TRBV21-1 NA TGTGCCCCTGACAGGGACCAGCCCCAGCATTTT CAPDRDQPQHF
NA TRBJ2-7 TRBV7-2 TRBD2 TGTGCCAGCAGCTCCACTTTTAGCGGGAGGACCTCCTACGAGCAGTACTTC CASSSTFSGRTSYEQYF
few TRBJ2-7 TRBV27 TRBD2 TGTGCCAGCAGTCAGTGGCGGCTAGCGGGAGAGCAGTACTTC CASSQWRLAGEQYF
NA TRBJ1-1 TRBV10-2 TRBD1 TGCGCCAGCATTCGGGACAGGGTGCAGAACACTGAAGCTTTCTTT CASIRDRVQNTEAFF
NA TRBJ1-2 TRBV5-6 TRBD1 TGTGCCAGCAGCTCGTATAGGACAGGGGAGAAGGACTATGGCTACACCTTC CASSSYRTGEKDYGYTF
NA TRBJ2-1 TRBV9 TRBD1 TGTGCCAGCAGCGTATCCCCCACCACAGGGGAGAGGAATGAGCAGTTCTTC CASSVSPTTGERNEQFF
NA TRBJ1-1 TRBV5-4 NA TGTGCCAGCAGCTTGGAGCCGGGAAGGAGCATGAACACTGAAGCTTTCTTT CASSLEPGRSMNTEAFF
NA TRBJ2-7 TRBV12-2 NA TGTGCAAGTCGCTTCCAGGGGGGAAACTACGAGCAGTACTTC CASRFQGGNYEQYF
NA TRBJ2-2 TRBV9 NA TGTGCCAGCAGCGTAGCAGGCCAGGTGCCGAACACCGGGGAGCTGTTTTTT CASSVAGQVPNTGELFF
few TRBJ2-3 TRBV18 TRBD1 TGTGCCAGCCTTACAACAGGGGTATCCACAGATACGCAGTATTTT CASLTTGVSTDTQYF
NA TRBJ2-1 TRBV4-1 NA TGCGCCAGCAGCCAAGATGCCGGTTATACCTACAATGAGCAGTTCTTC CASSQDAGYTYNEQFF
few TRBJ2-2 TRBV7-2 TRBD2 TGTGCCAGCAGTTTAGGGACTAGCGTAGGGACCGGGGAGCTGTTTTTT CASSLGTSVGTGELFF
few TRBJ2-6 TRBV2 TRBD1 TGTGCCAGCGAGGGACAGGGGATCGGGGCCAACGTCCTGACTTTC CASEGQGIGANVLTF
NA TRBJ2-1 TRBV18 NA TGTGCCAGCTCACCTACGATGGGCCTCTACAATGAGCAGTTCTTC CASSPTMGLYNEQFF
NA TRBJ2-3 TRBV2 NA TGTGCCGGTCTGGGCAGAGACGAGGATACGCAGTATTTT CAGLGRDEDTQYF
NA TRBJ1-6 TRBV30 NA TGTGCCTGGAGTCCACATCTTTATTCACCCCTCCACTTT CAWSPHLYSPLHF
NA TRBJ2-5 TRBV7-8 TRBD2 TGTGCCAGCAGCTTATCTAGCGGGGGGGGAGAGACCCAGTACTTC CASSLSSGGGETQYF
NA TRBJ2-2 TRBV4-2 NA TGTGCCAGCAGCCAAGGGGACACCCACACCGGGGAGCTGTTTTTT CASSQGDTHTGELFF
once TRBJ1-2 TRBV19 NA TGTGCCAGTAAGCAGGGACACGACTATGGCTACACCTTC CASKQGHDYGYTF
NA TRBJ2-7 TRBV6-5 TRBD2 TGTGCCAGCAGTTACAAGACGGGACTAGCATACGAGCAGTACTTC CASSYKTGLAYEQYF
NA TRBJ2-3 TRBV27 NA TGTGCCAGCAGTTTAGGAAATACGCAGTATTTT CASSLGNTQYF
NA TRBJ2-7 TRBV13 TRBD1 TGTGCCAGCAGCAGCTGGACAGGGTCCTACGAGCAGTACTTC CASSSWTGSYEQYF
NA TRBJ2-7 TRBV29-1 NA TGCAGCGCTTACGAGCAGTACTTC CSAYEQYF